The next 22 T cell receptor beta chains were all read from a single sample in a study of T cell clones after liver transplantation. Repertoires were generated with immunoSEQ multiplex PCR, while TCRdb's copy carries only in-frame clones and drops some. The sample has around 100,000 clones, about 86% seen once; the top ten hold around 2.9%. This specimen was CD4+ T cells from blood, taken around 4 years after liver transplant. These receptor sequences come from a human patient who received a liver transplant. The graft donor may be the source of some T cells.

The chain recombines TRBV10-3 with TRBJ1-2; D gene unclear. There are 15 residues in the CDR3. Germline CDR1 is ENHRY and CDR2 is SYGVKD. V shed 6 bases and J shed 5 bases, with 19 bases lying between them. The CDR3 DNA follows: TGTGCCATCAGCGCGGGCGAGCTTACGATTTATGGCTACACCTTC. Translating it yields CAISAGELTIYGYTF.

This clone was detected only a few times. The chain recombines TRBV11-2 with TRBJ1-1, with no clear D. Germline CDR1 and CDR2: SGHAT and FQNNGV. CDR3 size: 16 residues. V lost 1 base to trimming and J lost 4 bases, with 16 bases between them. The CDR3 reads CASSLVLGEKFTEAFF. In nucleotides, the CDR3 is TGTGCCAGCAGCTTAGTTCTTGGGGAGAAATTCACTGAAGCTTTCTTT.

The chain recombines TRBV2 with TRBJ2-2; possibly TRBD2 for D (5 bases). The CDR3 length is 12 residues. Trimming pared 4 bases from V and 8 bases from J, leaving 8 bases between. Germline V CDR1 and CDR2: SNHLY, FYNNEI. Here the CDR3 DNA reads TGTGCCAGCAGTGCCGGGGTTGGGGAGCTGTTTTTT. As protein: CASSAGVGELFF. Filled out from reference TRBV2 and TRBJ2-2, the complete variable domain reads EPEVTQTPSHQVTQMGQEVILRCVPISNHLYFYWYRQILGQKVEFLVSFYNNEISEKSEIFDDQFSVERPDGSNFTLKIRSTKLEDSAMYFCASSAGVGELFFGEGSRLTVL.

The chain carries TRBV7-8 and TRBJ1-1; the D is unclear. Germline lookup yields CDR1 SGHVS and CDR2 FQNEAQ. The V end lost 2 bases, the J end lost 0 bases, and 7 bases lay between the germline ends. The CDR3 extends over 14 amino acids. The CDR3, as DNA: TGTGCCAGCAGCTTACTTGCGATGAACACTGAAGCTTTCTTT. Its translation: CASSLLAMNTEAFF.

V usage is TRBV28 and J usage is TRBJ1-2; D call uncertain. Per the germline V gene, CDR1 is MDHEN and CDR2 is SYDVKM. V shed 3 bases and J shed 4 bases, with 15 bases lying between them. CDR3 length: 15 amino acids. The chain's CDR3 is CASSFYGTPSYGYTF. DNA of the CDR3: TGTGCCAGCAGTTTCTACGGTACGCCATCCTATGGCTACACCTTC.

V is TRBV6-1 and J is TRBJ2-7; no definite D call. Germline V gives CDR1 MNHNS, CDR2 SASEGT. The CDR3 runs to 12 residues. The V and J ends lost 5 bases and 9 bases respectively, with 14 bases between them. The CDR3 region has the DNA TGTGCCAGCAGTACCCTGGAGTGGGTGCAGTACTTC. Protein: CASSTLEWVQYF.

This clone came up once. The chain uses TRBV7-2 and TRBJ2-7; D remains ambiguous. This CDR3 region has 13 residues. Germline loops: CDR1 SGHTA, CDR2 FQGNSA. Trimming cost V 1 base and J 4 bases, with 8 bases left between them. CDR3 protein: CASSLVHDYEQYF. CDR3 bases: TGTGCCAGCAGCTTAGTTCACGATTACGAGCAGTACTTC.

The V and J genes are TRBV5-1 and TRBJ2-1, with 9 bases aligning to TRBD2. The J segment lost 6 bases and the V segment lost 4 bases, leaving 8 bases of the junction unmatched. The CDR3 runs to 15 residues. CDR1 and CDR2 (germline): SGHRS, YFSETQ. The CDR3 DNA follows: TGCGCCAGCAGCCTTAGCGGGAGCCCTAGCAATGAGCAGTTCTTC. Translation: CASSLSGSPSNEQFF.

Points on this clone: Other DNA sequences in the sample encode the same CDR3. This CDR3 reads CASSLVGAGGINTGELFF. The CDR3 coding sequence is TGTGCCAGCAGCTTAGTAGGGGCGGGAGGGATCAACACCGGGGAGCTGTTTTTT. This chain uses TRBV7-6 with TRBJ2-2; TRBD2 matches at 9 bases. Germline loops: CDR1 SGHVS, CDR2 FNYEAQ. V lost 1 base to trimming and J lost 2 bases; unmatched junction nucleotides: 8. The length of the CDR3 is 18 residues. The variable domain in full, with the rest retrieved from reference TRBV7-6 and TRBJ2-2, is GAGVSQSPRYKVTKRGQDVALRCDPISGHVSLYWYRQALGQGPEFLTYFNYEAQQDKSGLPNDRFSAERPEGSISTLTIQRTEQRDSAMYRCASSLVGAGGINTGELFFGEGSRLTVL.

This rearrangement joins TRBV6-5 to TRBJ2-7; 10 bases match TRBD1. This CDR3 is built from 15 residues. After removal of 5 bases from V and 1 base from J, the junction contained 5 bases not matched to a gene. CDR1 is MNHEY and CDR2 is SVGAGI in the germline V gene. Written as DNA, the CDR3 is TGTGCCAGCAGTACCAAGGGACAGGGGTCCTACGAGCAGTACTTC. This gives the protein CASSTKGQGSYEQYF.

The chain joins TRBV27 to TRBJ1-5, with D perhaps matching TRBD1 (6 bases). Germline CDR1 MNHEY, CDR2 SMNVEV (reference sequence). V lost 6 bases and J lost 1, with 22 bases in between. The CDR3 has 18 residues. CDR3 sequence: CASRGGFGGEKSNQPQHF. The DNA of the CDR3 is TGTGCCAGCAGAGGGGGGTTCGGGGGGGAGAAGAGCAATCAGCCCCAGCATTTT.

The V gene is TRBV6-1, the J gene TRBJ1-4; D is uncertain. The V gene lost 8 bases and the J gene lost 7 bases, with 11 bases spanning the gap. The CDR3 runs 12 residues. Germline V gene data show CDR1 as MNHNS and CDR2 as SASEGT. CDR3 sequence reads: CASSLAGEKLFF. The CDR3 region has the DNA TGTGCCAGCTCACTGGCAGGTGAAAAACTGTTTTTT.

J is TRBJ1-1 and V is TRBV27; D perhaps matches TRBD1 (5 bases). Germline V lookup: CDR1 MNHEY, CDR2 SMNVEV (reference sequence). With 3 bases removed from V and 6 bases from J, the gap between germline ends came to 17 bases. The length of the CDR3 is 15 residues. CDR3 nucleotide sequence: TGTGCCAGCAGTTTCCGATTGCAGGGAGGGCCTGAAGCTTTCTTT. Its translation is CASSFRLQGGPEAFF.

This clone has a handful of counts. The CDR3 region is CASSYNNQPQHF. The CDR3 DNA follows: TGTGCCAGCAGCTACAACAATCAGCCCCAGCATTTT. The chain carries TRBV7-2 and TRBJ1-5; D remains unclear. The V end lost 4 bases, the J end lost 3 bases, and 4 bases lay between the germline ends. Germline loops: CDR1 SGHTA, CDR2 FQGNSA. This CDR3 is 12 amino acids long.

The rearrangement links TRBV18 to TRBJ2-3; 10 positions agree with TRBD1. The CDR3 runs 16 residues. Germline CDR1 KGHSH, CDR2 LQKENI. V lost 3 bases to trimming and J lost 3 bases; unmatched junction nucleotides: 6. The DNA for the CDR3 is TGTGCCAGCTCACCTAGACAGGGGGCTTGGACAGATACGCAGTATTTT. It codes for CASSPRQGAWTDTQYF.

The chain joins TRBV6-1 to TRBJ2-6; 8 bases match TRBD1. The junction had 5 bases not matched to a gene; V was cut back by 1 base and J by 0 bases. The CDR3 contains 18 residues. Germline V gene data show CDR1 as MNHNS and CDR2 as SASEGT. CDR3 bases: TGTGCCAGCAGTGAAGTCGGGACAGGACTCTCTGGGGCCAACGTCCTGACTTTC. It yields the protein CASSEVGTGLSGANVLTF.

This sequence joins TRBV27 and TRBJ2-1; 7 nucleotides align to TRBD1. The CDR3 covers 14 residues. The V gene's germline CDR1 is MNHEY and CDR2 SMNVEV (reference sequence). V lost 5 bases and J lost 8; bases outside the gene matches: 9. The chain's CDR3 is CASSAVQGLHEQFF. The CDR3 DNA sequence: TGTGCCAGCAGTGCAGTACAGGGGTTGCATGAGCAGTTCTTC.

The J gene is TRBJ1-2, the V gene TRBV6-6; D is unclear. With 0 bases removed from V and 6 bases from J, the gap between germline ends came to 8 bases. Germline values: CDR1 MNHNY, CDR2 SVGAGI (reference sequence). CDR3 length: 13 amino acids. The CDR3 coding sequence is TGTGCCAGCAGTTACTCGAGGTCAGATGGCTACACCTTC. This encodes CASSYSRSDGYTF.

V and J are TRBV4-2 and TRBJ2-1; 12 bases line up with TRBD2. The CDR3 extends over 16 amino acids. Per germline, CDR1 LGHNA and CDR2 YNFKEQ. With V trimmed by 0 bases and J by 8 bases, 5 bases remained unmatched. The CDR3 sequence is CASSQDWTSGTYEQFF. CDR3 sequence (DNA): TGTGCCAGCAGCCAAGATTGGACTAGCGGGACTTATGAGCAGTTCTTC.

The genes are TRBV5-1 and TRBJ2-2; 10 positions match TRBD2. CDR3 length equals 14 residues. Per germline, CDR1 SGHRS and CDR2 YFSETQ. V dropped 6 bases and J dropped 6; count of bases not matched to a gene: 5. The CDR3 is CASMSGGASGELFF. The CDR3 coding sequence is TGCGCCAGCATGAGCGGGGGGGCCTCCGGGGAGCTGTTTTTT.

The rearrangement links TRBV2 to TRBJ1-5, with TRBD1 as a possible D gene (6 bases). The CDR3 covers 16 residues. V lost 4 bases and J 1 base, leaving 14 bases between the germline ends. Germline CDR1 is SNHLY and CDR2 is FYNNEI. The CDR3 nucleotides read TGTGCCAGCAGTGTGTTTGGGGGGGCGAGCAATCAGCCCCAGCATTTT. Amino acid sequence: CASSVFGGASNQPQHF.

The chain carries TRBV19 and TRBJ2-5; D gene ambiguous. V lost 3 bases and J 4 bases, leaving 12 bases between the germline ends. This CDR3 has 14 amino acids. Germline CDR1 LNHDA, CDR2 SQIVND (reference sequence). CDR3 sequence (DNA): TGTGCCAGTAGTATGACTTCCGCGGTAGAGACCCAGTACTTC. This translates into CASSMTSAVETQYF.